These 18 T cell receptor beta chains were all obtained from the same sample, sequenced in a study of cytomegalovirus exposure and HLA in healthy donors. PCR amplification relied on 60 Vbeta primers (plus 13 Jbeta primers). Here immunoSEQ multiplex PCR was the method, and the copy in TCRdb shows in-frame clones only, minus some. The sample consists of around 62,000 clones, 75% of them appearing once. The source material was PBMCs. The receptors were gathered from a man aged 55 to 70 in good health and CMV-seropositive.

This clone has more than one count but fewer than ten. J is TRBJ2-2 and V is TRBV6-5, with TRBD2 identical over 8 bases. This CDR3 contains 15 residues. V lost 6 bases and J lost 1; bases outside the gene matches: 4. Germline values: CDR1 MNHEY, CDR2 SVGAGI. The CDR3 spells CASSLAGLNTGELFF. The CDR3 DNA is TGTGCCAGCAGCCTAGCGGGTCTGAACACCGGGGAGCTGTTTTTT.

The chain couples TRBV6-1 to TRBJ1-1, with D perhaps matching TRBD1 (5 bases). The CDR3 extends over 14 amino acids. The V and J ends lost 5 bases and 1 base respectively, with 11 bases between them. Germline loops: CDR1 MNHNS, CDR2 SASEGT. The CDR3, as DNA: TGTGCCAGCAGTTATCGCAGGGCGAACACTGAAGCTTTCTTT. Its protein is CASSYRRANTEAFF.

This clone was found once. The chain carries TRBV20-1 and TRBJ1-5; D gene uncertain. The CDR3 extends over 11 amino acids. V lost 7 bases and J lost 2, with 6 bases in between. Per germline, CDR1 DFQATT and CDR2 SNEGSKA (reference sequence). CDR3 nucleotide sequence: TGCAGTGTGGCCGGCAATCAGCCCCAGCATTTT. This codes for CSVAGNQPQHF.

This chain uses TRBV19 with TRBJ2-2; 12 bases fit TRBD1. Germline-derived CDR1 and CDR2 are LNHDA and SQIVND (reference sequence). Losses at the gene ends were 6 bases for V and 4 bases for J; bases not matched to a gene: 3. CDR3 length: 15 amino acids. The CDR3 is CASRGTGGSTGELFF. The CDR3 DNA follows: TGTGCCAGTAGGGGGACAGGGGGCAGCACCGGGGAGCTGTTTTTT.

CDR3 in amino acids: CASSLGDSGAQETQYF. CDR3 sequence (DNA): TGTGCCAGCAGCTTGGGGGACAGTGGGGCCCAAGAGACCCAGTACTTC. J is TRBJ2-5 and V is TRBV7-9; 7 nucleotides agree with TRBD1. The CDR3 runs to 16 residues. V was clipped by 3 bases and J by 1 base; unmatched bases: 8. The germline gives CDR1 SEHNR, CDR2 FQNEAQ (reference sequence). The variable domain in full, completed from reference TRBV7-9 and TRBJ2-5, reads DTGVSQNPRHKITKRGQNVTFRCDPISEHNRLYWYRQTLGQGPEFLTYFQNEAQLEKSRLLSDRFSAERPKGSFSTLEIQRTEQGDSAMYLCASSLGDSGAQETQYFGPGTRLLVL.

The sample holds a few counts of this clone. The CDR3 sequence: CASRKTRGGPYNEQFF. CDR3 DNA: TGTGCCAGCAGAAAGACGAGGGGGGGCCCCTACAATGAGCAGTTCTTC. This chain uses TRBV7-8 with TRBJ2-1; D possibly corresponds to TRBD2 (7 bases). Germline V gene data show CDR1 as SGHVS and CDR2 as FQNEAQ. Trimming shortened V by 6 bases and J by 2 bases, and 17 bases separated the two germline ends. The CDR3 sequence is 16 residues long.

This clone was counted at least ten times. The CDR3 sequence: CASSIGTSILQYF. The CDR3 nucleotides are TGTGCCAGCAGCATAGGGACTAGCATCCTCCAGTATTTT. The chain combines TRBV7-9 with TRBJ2-3; 9 bases agree with TRBD2. V was clipped by 5 bases and J by 12 bases; unmatched bases: 9. The CDR3 totals 13 residues. Germline V gene data show CDR1 as SEHNR and CDR2 as FQNEAQ (reference sequence).

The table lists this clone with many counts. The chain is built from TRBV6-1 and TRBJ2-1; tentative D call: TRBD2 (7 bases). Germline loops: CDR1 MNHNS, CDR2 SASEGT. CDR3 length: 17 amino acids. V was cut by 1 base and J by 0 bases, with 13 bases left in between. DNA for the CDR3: TGTGCCAGCAGTGAAGAGGGGGGAGGGCCCTCCTACAATGAGCAGTTCTTC. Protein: CASSEEGGGPSYNEQFF.

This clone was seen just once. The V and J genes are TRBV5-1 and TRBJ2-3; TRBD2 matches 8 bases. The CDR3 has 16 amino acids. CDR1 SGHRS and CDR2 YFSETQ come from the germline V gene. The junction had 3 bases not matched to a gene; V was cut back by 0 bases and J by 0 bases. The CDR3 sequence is CASSLAIAGSTDTQYF. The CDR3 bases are TGCGCCAGCAGCTTGGCCATAGCGGGGAGCACAGATACGCAGTATTTT.

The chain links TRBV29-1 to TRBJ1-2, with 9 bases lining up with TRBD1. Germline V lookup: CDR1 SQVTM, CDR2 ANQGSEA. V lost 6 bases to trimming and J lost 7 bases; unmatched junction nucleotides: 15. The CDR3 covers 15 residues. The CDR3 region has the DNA TGCAGCGTCATGACAGGGGGAGCCTTTTTGTCTGGCTACACCTTC. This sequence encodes CSVMTGGAFLSGYTF.

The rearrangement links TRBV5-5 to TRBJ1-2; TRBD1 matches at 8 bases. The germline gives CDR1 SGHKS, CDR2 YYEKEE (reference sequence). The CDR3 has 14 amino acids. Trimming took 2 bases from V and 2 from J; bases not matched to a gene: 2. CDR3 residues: CASSFRQGNYGYTF. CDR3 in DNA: TGTGCCAGCAGCTTCAGACAGGGGAACTATGGCTACACCTTC.

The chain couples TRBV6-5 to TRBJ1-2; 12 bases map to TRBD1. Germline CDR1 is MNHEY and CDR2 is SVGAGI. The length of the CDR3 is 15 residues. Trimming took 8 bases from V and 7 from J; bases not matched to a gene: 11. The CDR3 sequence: CASGLPGQGARGYTF. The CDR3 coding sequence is TGTGCCAGCGGTCTCCCGGGACAGGGGGCGCGTGGCTACACCTTC.

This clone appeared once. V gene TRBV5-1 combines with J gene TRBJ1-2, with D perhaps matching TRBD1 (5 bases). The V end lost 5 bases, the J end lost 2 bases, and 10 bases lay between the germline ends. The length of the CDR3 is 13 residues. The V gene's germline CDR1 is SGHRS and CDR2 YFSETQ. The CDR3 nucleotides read TGCGCCAGCAGACAGGACGAGAACTATGGCTACACCTTC. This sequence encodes CASRQDENYGYTF.

The CDR3 is CASSDAGTSGRGRVQYF. CDR3 sequence (DNA): TGTGCCAGCAGTGATGCCGGGACTAGCGGGAGAGGACGGGTACAGTATTTT. This rearrangement joins TRBV6-1 to TRBJ2-3; 14 bases are a match to TRBD2. V trimming: 3 bases; J trimming: 12 bases; junction bases outside the gene matches: 14. Germline V CDR1 and CDR2: MNHNS, SASEGT. The CDR3 sequence is 17 residues long.

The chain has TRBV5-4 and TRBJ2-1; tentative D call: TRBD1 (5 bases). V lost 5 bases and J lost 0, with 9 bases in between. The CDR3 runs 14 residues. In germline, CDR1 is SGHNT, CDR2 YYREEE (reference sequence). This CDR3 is CASRTDSSYNEQFF. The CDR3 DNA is TGTGCCAGCAGAACTGACAGCTCCTACAATGAGCAGTTCTTC. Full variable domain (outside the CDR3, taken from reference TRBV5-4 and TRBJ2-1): ETGVTQSPTHLIKTRGQQVTLRCSSQSGHNTVSWYQQALGQGPQFIFQYYREEENGRGNFPPRFSGLQFPNYSSELNVNALELDDSALYLCASRTDSSYNEQFFGPGTRLTVL.

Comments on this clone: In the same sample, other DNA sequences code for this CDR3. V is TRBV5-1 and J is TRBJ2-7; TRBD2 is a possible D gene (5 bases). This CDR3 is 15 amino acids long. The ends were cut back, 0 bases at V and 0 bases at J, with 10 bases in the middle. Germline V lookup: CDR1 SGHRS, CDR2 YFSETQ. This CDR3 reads CASSLERTGSYEQYF. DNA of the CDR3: TGCGCCAGCAGCTTGGAAAGGACTGGCTCCTACGAGCAGTACTTC.

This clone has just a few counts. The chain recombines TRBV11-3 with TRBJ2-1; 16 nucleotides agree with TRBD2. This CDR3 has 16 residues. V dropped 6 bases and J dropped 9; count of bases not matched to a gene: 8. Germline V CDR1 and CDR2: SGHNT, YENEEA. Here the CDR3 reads CASSTGTSGRGGEQFF. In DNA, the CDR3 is TGTGCCAGCAGTACAGGGACTAGCGGGAGGGGCGGTGAGCAGTTCTTC.

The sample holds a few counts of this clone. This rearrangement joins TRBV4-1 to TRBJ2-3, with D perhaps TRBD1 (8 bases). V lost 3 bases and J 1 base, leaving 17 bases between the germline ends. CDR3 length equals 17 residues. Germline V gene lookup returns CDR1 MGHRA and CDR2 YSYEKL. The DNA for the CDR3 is TGCGCCAGCAGCCATCAAACCACAGGGGGGGGCACAGATACGCAGTATTTT. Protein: CASSHQTTGGGTDTQYF.